This record concerns one T cell receptor (beta chain) sequence. As yet, its antigen is unknown. This sample stems from a study of CXCR3-negative and CXCR3-positive naive CD8 T cells. In the study overall: About 135 million TRB reads in total, about 1.5 +/- 0.3 million per library. Study results and caveats: Unlike memory cells, which differed, naive CXCR3-negative and CXCR3-positive cells had similar TRBV-TRBJ usage. From TRB CDR3 properties, TCR strength was inferred; surface CD5 did not differ between naive subsets.

The CDR3 is made up of 14 amino acids. Per germline, CDR1 MNHEY and CDR2 SVGAGI. Libraries were UMI-labeled 5' RACE TRB cDNA. TCRdb processed the 5' RACE reads again and assigns one entry to each CDR3 protein, with no DNA. The table lists some 50,000 distinct CDR3 sequences. The V gene is TRBV6-5, the J gene TRBJ2-1; TCRdb picks TRBD2, but there is no DNA to check that call. Sequencing was performed on naive CXCR3- CD8+ T cells from blood. Subset given: CD45RO-CCR7+CD27+CD95- naive CD8+ T cells lacking CXCR3 (TNR3-). The receptor was isolated from a human donor in good health. Some clones in this sample may be carry-over from other donors' samples. CDR3 residues: CASSSAAGSNEQFF.